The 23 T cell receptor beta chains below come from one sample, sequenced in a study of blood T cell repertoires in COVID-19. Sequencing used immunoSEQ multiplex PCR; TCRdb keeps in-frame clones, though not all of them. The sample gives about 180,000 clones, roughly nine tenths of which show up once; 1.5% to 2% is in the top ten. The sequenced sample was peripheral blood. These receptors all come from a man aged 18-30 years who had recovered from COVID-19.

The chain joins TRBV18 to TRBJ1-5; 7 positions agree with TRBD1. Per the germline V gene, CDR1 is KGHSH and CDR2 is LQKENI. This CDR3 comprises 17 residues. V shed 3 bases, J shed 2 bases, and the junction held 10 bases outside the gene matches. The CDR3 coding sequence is TGTGCCAGCTCACCGAAAGGGGGCGCTGGAGGCAATCAGCCCCAGCATTTT. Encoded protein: CASSPKGGAGGNQPQHF.

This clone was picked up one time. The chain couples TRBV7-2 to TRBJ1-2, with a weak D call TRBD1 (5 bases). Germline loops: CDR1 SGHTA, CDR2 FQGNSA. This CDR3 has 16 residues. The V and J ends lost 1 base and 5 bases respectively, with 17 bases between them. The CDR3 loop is CASSLVVGVDRYGYTF. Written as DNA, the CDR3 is TGTGCCAGCAGCTTAGTGGTAGGGGTTGACAGATATGGCTACACCTTC.

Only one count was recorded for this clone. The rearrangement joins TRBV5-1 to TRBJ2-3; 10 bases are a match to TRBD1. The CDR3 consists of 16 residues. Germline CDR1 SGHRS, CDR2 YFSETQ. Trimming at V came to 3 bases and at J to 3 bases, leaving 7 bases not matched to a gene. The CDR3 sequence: CASSYEGTGATDTQYF. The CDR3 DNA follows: TGCGCCAGCAGCTACGAAGGGACAGGGGCTACAGATACGCAGTATTTT.

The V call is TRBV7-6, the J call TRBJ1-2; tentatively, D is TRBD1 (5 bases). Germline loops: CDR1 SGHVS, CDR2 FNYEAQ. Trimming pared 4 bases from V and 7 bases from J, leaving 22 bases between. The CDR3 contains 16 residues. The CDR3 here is CASSSTRGGNAGGYTF. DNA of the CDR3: TGTGCCAGCAGCTCGACGCGGGGGGGTAACGCCGGTGGCTACACCTTC.

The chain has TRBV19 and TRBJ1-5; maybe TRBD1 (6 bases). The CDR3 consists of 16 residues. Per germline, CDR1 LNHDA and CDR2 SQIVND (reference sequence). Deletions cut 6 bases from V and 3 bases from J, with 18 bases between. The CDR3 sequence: CASRAATGGDNQPQHF. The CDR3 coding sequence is TGTGCCAGTAGGGCCGCGACAGGAGGCGACAATCAGCCCCAGCATTTT.

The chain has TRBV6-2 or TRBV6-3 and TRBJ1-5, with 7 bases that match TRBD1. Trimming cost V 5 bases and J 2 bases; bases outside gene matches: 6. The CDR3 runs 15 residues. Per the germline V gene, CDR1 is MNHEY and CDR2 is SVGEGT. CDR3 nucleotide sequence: TGTGCCAGCAGTCCGACAGGGTTGGGCAATCAGCCCCAGCATTTT. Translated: CASSPTGLGNQPQHF.

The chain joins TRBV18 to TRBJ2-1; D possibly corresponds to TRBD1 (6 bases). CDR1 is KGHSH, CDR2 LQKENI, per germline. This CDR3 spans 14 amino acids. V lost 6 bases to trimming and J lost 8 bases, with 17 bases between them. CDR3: CASSPDRQGYEQFF. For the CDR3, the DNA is TGTGCCAGCTCCCCAGACAGGCAGGGGTATGAGCAGTTCTTC.

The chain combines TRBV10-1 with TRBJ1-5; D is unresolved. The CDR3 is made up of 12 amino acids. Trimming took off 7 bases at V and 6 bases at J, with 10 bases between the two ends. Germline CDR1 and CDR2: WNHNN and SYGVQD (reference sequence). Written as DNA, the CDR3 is TGCGCCAGCAAGACCGGGAGTCAGCCCCAGCATTTT. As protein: CASKTGSQPQHF.

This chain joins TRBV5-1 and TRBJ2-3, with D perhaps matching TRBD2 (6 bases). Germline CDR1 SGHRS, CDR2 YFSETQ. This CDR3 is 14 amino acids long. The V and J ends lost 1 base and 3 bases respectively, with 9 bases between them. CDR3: CASSLMRETDTQYF. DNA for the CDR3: TGCGCCAGCAGCTTGATGCGGGAAACAGATACGCAGTATTTT.

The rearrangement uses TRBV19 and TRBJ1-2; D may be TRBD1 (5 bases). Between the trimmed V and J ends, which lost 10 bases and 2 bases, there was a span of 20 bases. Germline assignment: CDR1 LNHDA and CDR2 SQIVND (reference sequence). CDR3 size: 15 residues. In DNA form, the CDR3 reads TGTGCCACCGGGGGGAAGGGTGGAAAAAACTATGGCTACACCTTC. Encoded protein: CATGGKGGKNYGYTF. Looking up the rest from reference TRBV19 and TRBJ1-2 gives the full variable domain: DGGITQSPKYLFRKEGQNVTLSCEQNLNHDAMYWYRQDPGQGLRLIYYSQIVNDFQKGDIAEGYSVSREKKESFPLTVTSAQKNPTAFYLCATGGKGGKNYGYTFGSGTRLTVV.

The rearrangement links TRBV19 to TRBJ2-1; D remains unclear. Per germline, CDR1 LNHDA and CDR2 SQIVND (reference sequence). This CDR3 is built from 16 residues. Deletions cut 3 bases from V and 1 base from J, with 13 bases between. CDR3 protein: CASSMNSHLSYNEQFF. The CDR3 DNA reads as TGTGCCAGTAGTATGAACTCCCATCTGTCCTACAATGAGCAGTTCTTC.

CDR3 sequence (DNA): TGCGCCAGCAGCTTAGGGGGGGCGACCGGGGAGCTGTTTTTT. Amino acid sequence: CASSLGGATGELFF. This chain connects TRBV5-1 to TRBJ2-2, with D perhaps matching TRBD2 (7 bases). The ends were cut back, 2 bases at V and 5 bases at J, with 10 bases in the middle. The length of the CDR3 is 14 residues. Germline V gene sequence: CDR1 SGHRS, CDR2 YFSETQ.

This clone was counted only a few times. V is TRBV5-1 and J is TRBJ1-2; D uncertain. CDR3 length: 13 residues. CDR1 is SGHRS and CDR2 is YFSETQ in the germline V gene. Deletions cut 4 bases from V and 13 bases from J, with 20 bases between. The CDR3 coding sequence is TGCGCCAGCAGCCGAGACAACAGTTCCCCTATCACCTTC. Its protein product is CASSRDNSSPITF.

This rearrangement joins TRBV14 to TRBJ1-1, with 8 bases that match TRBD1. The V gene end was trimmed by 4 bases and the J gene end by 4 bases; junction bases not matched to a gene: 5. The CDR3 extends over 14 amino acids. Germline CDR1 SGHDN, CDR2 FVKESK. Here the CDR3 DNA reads TGTGCCAGCAGCCCTCGACAGGGGAGCACTGAAGCTTTCTTT. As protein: CASSPRQGSTEAFF.

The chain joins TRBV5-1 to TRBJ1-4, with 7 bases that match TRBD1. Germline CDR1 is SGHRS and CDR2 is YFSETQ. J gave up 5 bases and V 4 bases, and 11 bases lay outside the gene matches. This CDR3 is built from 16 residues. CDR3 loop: CASSPNPGQSNEKLFF. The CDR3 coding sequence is TGCGCCAGCAGCCCCAACCCGGGACAGAGCAATGAAAAACTGTTTTTT.

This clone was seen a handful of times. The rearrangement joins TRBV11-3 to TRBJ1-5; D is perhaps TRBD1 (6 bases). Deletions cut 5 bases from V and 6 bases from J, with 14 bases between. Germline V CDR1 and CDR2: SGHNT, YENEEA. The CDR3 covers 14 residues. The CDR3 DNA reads TGTGCCAGCAGCCCGGGGGGGGCTTTTCAGCCCCAGCATTTT. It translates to CASSPGGAFQPQHF.

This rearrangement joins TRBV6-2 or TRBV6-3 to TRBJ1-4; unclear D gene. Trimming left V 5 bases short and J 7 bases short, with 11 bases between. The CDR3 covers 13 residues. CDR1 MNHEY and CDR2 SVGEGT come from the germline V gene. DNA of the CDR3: TGTGCCAGCAGTCCCCAGGCTACTGAAAAACTGTTTTTT. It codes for CASSPQATEKLFF.

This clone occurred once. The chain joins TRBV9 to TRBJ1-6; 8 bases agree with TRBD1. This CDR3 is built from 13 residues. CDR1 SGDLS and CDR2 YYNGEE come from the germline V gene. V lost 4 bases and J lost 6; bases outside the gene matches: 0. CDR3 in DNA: TGTGCCAGCAGCACAGGGGGTAATTCACCCCTCCACTTT. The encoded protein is CASSTGGNSPLHF.

The CDR3 DNA sequence: TGTGCCAGCAGGGGACAGGGGGAATTCTACAATGAGCAGTTCTTC. Translated, it gives CASRGQGEFYNEQFF. The chain has TRBV2 and TRBJ2-1; 11 nucleotides line up with TRBD1. V shed 6 bases, J shed 3 bases, and the junction held 4 bases outside the gene matches. The CDR3 length is 15 residues. CDR1 SNHLY and CDR2 FYNNEI come from the germline V gene.

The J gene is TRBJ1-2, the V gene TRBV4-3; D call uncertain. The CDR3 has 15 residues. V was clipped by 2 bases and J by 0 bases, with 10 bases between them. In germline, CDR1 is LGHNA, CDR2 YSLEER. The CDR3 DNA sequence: TGCGCCAGCAGCCAAAGCCCGACTACTAACTATGGCTACACCTTC. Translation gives CASSQSPTTNYGYTF.

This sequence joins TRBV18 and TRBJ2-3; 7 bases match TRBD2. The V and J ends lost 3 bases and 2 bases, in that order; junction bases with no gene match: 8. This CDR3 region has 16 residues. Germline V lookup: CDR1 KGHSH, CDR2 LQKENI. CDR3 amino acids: CASSPSGVTFTDTQYF. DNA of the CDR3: TGTGCCAGCTCACCCAGCGGGGTGACTTTCACAGATACGCAGTATTTT. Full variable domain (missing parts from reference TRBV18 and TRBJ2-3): NAGVMQNPRHLVRRRGQEARLRCSPMKGHSHVYWYRQLPEEGLKFMVYLQKENIIDESGMPKERFSAEFPKEGPSILRIQQVVRGDSAAYFCASSPSGVTFTDTQYFGPGTRLTVL.

The CDR3 region is CASSLAVSQGETQYF. CDR3 coding DNA: TGTGCCAGCAGCTTAGCGGTTTCCCAGGGAGAGACCCAGTACTTC. The rearrangement links TRBV11-1 to TRBJ2-5; maybe TRBD1 (5 bases). CDR3 length equals 15 residues. From germline, CDR1 is SGHAT and CDR2 FQDESV (reference sequence). V shed 0 bases and J shed 4 bases, with 12 bases lying between them.

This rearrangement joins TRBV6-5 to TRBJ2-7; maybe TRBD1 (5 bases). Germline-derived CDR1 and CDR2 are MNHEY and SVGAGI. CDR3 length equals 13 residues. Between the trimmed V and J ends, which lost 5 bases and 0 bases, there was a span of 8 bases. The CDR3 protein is CASSQGSSYEQYF. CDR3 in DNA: TGTGCCAGCAGTCAGGGTAGCTCCTACGAGCAGTACTTC.